This TCR beta chain was sequenced during a study of T cell responses to AZD1222 COVID-19 vaccine. Using immunoSEQ multiplex PCR, the repertoire was profiled, and TCRdb retains in-frame clones only, with some absent. The top ten clones hold around 1.6% of a sample with 75,000 to 100,000 clones, about nine tenths of them seen once. This CDR3 has 17 amino acids. V lost 1 base to trimming and J lost 0 bases, with 13 bases between them. Germline V gene lookup returns CDR1 LNHDA and CDR2 SQIVND (reference sequence). The source was peripheral blood, collected on day 0 of AZD1222 vaccination. V and J are TRBV19 and TRBJ1-5; possible D gene TRBD1, 5 bases. The sequence derives from an adult in good health. CDR3 sequence: CASSIVLVTASNQPQHF. CDR3 nucleotide sequence: TGTGCCAGTAGTATAGTCCTGGTGACAGCTAGCAATCAGCCCCAGCATTTT.